The 2 T cell receptor beta chains in this list originate from one sample, sequenced in a study of shared clonotypes between healthy human individuals. Repertoires were generated with immunoSEQ multiplex PCR, while TCRdb's copy carries only in-frame clones and drops some. The top ten clones hold roughly 1.2% of a sample with around 2,000,000 clones, about 94% of them seen once. Positive CCR7 selection of CD45RO-negative cells yielded the naive CD8 cells, and terminally differentiated effector memory CD45RA+ cells were excluded. Sequenced sample: naive CD8+ T cells sorted from blood. These receptors all come from a man younger than 30 in good health.

The CDR3 coding sequence is TGTGCCAGCAGTACCGACAGCGACAATGAGCAGTTCTTC. Translated, it gives CASSTDSDNEQFF. V usage is TRBV6-5 and J usage is TRBJ2-1, with a weak D call TRBD1 (5 bases). The CDR3 consists of 13 residues. V dropped 5 bases and J dropped 5 bases, with 10 bases sitting between them. Per germline, CDR1 MNHEY and CDR2 SVGAGI.

In this sample, this clone turned up once. The gene calls are TRBV2 and TRBJ1-1; 7 nucleotides match TRBD1. Per the germline V gene, CDR1 is SNHLY and CDR2 is FYNNEI. V gave up 6 bases and J gave up 6 bases; unmatched junction bases: 7. This CDR3 region has 13 residues. Here the CDR3 DNA reads TGTGCCAGCAGCCCGGGACAGATAGCTGAAGCTTTCTTT. It specifies CASSPGQIAEAFF.